By its share, the clone carrying this TCR beta chain is medium-sized. CDR3 length: 13 residues. V was pared by 3 bases and J by 13 bases, with 4 bases of the junction left unmatched. Germline CDR1 reads MNHNS; CDR2 reads SASEGT. A single record per CDR3 protein comes from TCRdb applying MiXCR to the PCR reads. Altogether roughly 20,000 distinct CDR3 sequences are present, around 40% being singletons, with the ten largest covering 7.4%. This entry comes from a study of immune characterization of retroperitoneal liposarcoma. J is TRBJ2-4 and V is TRBV6-1; TRBD2 agrees at 12 bases. This receptor was obtained from a male donor with retroperitoneal liposarcoma. Sequencing was performed on blood. The CDR3 DNA is TGTGCCAGCAGTGATTGGACTAGCGGGGTCCAGTACTTC. Translating gives CASSDWTSGVQYF.